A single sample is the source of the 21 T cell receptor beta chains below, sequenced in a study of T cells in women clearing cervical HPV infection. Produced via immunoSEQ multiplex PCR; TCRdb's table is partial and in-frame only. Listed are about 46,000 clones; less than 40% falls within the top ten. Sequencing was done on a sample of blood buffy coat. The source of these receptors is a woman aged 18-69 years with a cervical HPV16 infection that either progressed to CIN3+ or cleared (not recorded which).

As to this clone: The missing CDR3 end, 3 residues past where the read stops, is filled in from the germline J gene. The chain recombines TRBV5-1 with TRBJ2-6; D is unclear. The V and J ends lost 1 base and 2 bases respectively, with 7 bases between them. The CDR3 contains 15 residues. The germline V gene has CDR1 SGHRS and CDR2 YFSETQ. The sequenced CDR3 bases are TGCGCCAGCAGCTTGAGGGCAGCTGGGGCCAACGTC. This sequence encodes CASSLRAAGANV. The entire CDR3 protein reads CASSLRAAGANVLTF.

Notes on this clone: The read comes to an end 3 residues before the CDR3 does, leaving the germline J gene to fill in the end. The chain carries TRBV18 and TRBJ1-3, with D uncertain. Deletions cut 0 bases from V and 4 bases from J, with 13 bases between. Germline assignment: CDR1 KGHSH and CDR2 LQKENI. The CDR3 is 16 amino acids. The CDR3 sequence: CASSPPAGTLGNTIYF. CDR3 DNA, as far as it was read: TGTGCCAGCTCACCACCGGCAGGTACTTTGGGAAACACC. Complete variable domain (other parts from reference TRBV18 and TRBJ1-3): NAGVMQNPRHLVRRRGQEARLRCSPMKGHSHVYWYRQLPEEGLKFMVYLQKENIIDESGMPKERFSAEFPKEGPSILRIQQVVRGDSAAYFCASSPPAGTLGNTIYFGEGSWLTVV.

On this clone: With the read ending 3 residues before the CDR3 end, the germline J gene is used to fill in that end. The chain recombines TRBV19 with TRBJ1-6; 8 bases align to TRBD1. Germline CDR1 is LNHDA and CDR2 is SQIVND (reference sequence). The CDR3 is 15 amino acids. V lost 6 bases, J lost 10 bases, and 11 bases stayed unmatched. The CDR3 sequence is CASRGQVASGSPLHF. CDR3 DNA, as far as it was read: TGTGCCAGTAGGGGACAGGTGGCCAGTGGATCACCC.

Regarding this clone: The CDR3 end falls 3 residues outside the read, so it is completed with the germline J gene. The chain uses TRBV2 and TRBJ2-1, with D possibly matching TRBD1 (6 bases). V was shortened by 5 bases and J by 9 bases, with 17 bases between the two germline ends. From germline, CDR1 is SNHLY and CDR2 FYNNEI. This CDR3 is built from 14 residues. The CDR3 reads CASSFDRKQGEQFF. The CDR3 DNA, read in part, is TGTGCCAGCAGTTTCGACAGGAAACAGGGTGAG.

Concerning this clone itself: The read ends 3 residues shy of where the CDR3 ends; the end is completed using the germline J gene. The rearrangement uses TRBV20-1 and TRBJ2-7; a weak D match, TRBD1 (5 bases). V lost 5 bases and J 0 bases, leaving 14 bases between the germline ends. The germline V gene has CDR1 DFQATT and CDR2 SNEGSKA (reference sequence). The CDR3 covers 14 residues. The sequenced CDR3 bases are TGCAGTGCTGGCGAGACAGATAGCTCCTACGAG. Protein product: CSAGETDSSYE. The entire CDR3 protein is CSAGETDSSYEQYF.

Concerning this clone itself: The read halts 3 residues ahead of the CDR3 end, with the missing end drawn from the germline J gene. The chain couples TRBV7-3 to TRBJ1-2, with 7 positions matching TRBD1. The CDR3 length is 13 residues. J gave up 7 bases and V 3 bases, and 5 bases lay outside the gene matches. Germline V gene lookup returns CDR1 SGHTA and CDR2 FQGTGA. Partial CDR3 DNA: TGTGCCAGCAGCTTGACAGGGACGAGTGGC. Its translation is CASSLTGTSG. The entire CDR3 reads CASSLTGTSGYTF.

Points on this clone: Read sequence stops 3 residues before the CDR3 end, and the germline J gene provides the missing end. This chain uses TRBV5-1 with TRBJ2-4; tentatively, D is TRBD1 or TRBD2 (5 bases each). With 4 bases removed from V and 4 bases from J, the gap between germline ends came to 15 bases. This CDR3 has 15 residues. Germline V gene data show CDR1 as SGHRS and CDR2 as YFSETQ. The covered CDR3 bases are TGCGCCAGCAGCCCCCGAGAGGGGTCTAAAAACATT. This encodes CASSPREGSKNI. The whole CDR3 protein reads CASSPREGSKNIQYF.

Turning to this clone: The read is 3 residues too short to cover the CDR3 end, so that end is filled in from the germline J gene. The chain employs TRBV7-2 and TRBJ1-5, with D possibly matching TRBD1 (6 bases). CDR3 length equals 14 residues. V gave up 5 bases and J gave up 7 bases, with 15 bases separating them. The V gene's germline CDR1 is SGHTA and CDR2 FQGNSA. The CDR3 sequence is CASSHSQGGQPQHF. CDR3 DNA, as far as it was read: TGTGCCAGCAGCCATTCACAGGGCGGACAGCCC.

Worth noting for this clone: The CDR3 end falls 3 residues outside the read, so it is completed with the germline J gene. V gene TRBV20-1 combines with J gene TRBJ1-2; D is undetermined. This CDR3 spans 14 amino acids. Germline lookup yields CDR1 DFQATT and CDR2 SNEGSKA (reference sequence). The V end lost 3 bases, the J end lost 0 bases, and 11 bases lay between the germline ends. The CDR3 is CSASKEAANYGYTF. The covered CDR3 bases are TGCAGTGCTAGCAAAGAGGCGGCTAACTATGGC.

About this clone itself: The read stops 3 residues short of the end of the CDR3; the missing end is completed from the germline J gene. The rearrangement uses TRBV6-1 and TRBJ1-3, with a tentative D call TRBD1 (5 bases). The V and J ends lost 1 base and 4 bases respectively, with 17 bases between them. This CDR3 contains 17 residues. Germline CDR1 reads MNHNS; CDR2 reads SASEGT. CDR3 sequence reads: CASSEGGLRGRGNTIYF. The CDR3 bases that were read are TGTGCCAGCAGTGAAGGGGGACTCCGGGGGAGAGGAAACACC.

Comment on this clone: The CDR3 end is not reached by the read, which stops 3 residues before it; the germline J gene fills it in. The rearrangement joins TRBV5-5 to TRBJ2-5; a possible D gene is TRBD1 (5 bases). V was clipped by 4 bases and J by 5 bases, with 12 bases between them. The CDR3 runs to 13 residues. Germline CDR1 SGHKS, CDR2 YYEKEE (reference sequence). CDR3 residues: CASSPSPGETQYF. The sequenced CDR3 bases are TGTGCCAGCAGCCCCTCCCCAGGGGAGACC.

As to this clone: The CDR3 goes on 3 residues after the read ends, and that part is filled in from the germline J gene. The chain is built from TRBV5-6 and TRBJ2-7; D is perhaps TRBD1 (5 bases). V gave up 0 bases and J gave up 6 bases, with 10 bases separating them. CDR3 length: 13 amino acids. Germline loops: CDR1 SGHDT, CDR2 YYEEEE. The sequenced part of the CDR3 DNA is TGTGCCAGCAGCTTGGCAAGGGGTTCCGAG. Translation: CASSLARGSE. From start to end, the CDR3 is CASSLARGSEQYF.

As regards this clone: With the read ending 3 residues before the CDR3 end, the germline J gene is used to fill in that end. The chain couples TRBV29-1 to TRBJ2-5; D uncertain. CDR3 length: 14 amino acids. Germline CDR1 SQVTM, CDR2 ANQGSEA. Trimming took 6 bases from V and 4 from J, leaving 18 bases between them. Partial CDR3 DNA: TGCAGCGTCGCACCCTATAGCATTGGAGAGACC. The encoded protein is CSVAPYSIGET. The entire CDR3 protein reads CSVAPYSIGETQYF.

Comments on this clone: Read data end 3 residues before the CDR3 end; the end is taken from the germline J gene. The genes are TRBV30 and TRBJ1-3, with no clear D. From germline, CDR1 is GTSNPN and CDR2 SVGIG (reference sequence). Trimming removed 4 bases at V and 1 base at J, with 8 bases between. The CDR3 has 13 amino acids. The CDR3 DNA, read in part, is TGTGCCTGGATGCGTCGGTCTGGAAACACC. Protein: CAWMRRSGNT. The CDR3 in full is CAWMRRSGNTIYF. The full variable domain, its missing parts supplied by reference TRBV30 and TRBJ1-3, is SQTIHQWPATLVQPVGSPLSLECTVEGTSNPNLYWYRQAAGRGLQLLFYSVGIGQISSEVPQNLSASRPQDRQFILSSKKLLLSDSGFYLCAWMRRSGNTIYFGEGSWLTVV.

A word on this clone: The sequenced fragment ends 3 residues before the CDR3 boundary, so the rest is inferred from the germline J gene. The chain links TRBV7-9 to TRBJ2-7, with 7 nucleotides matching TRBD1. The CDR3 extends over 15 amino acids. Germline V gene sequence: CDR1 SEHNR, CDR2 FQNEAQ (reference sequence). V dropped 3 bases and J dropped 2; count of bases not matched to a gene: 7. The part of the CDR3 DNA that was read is TGTGCCAGCAGCTTCTCAACCGGGACAGCCTACGAG. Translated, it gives CASSFSTGTAYE. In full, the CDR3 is CASSFSTGTAYEQYF.

The sequenced CDR3 bases are TGTGCCAGCAGCCAAGGGGCAGGGAGGAAGACC. Translation: CASSQGAGRKT. The full CDR3 sequence reads CASSQGAGRKTQYF. This chain joins TRBV14 and TRBJ2-5; the D gene is possibly TRBD2 (6 bases). Read data end 3 residues before the CDR3 end; the end is taken from the germline J gene. The V end was cut by 1 base, the J end by 6 bases, with 12 bases between. Per the germline V gene, CDR1 is SGHDN and CDR2 is FVKESK. This CDR3 has 14 residues.

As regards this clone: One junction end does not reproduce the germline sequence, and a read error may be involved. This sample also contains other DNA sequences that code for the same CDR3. Partial CDR3 DNA: TGTGCCAGCAGTTCTACCCAACAGGGAAACACG. Residues: CASSSTQQGNT. The entire CDR3 reads CASSSTQQGNTIYF. This rearrangement joins TRBV7-9 to TRBJ1-3; tentative D call: TRBD1 (6 bases). The read terminates 3 residues before the CDR3 end, so the remaining end is supplied by the germline J gene. Germline CDR1 is SEHNR and CDR2 is FQNEAQ (reference sequence). The CDR3 loop spans 14 amino acids.

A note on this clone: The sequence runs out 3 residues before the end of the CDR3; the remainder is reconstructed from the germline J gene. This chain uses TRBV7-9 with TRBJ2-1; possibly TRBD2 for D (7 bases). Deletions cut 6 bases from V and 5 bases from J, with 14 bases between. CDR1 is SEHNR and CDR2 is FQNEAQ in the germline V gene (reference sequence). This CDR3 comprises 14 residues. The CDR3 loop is CASSRGGGNNEQFF. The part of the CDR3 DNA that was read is TGTGCCAGCAGTAGGGGGGGCGGGAACAATGAG.

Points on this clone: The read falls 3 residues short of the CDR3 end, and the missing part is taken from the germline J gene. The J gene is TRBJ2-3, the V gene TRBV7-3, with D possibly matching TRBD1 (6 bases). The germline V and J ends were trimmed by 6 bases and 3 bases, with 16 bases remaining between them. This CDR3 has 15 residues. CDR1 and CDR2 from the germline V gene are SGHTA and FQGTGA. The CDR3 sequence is CASSPTGIETDTQYF. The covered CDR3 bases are TGTGCCAGCAGTCCTACAGGGATCGAGACAGATACG.

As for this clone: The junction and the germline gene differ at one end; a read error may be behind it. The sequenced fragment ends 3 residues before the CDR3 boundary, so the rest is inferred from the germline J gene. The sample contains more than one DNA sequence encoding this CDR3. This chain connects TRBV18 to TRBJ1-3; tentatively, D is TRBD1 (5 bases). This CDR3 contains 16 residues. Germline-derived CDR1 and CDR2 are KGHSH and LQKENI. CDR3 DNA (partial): TGTGCCAGCTCACCTGACCGTTGGGGCCGAGGAAACACA. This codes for CASSPDRWGRGNT. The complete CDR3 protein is CASSPDRWGRGNTIYF. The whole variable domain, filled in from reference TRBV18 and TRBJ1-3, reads NAGVMQNPRHLVRRRGQEARLRCSPMKGHSHVYWYRQLPEEGLKFMVYLQKENIIDESGMPKERFSAEFPKEGPSILRIQQVVRGDSAAYFCASSPDRWGRGNTIYFGEGSWLTVV.

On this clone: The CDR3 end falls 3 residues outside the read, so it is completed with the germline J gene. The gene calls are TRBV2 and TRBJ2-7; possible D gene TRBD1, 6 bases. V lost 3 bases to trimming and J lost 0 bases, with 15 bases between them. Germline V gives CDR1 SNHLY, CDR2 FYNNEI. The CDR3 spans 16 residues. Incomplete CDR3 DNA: TGTGCCAGCAGTGATGGGGGCGTGTTCTCCTCCTACGAG. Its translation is CASSDGGVFSSYE. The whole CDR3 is CASSDGGVFSSYEQYF.